Sequencing of this T cell receptor (beta chain) was carried out in a study of OX40 agonist ivuxolimab in advanced cancers. General study points: Compared with CD4+, CD8+ T cells on average had more expanded clones.

The CDR3 covers 12 residues. Germline CDR1 is SNHLY and CDR2 is FYNNEI. J lost 3 bases, V lost 5 bases, and 1 base had no gene match. In its sample, this clone was seen a few times. Its antigen is still unknown. Profiling relied on immunoSEQ multiplex PCR, and the TCRdb table lists in-frame clones only, not all of them. The repertoire includes 55,000 to 70,000 clones, approximately 81% of them detected once, and less than 5.5% sits in the top ten. The sample here was CD4+ or CD8+ T cells sorted from blood, taken in a trial of the OX40 agonist ivuxolimab. This sequence originates from an adult with an advanced solid tumor such as melanoma, head and neck, liver or kidney cancer. This rearrangement joins TRBV2 to TRBJ2-7; the match to TRBD1 covers 7 bases. The CDR3 reads CASSWDSYEQYF. The CDR3, as DNA: TGTGCCAGCAGTTGGGACAGCTACGAGCAGTACTTC.